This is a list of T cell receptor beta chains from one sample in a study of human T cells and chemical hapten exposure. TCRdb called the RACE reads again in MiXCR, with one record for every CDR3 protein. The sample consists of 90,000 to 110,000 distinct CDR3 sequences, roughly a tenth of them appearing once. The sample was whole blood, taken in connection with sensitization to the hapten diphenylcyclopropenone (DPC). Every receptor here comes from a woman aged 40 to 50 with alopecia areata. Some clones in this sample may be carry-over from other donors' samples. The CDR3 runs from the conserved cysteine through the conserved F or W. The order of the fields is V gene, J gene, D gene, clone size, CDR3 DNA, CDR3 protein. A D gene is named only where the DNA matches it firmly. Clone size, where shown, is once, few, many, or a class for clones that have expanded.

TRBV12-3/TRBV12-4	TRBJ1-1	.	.	TGTGCCACCAAAAGAGACCCGTTGAACACTGAAGCTTTCTTT	CATKRDPLNTEAFF
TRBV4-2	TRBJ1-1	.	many	TGTGCCAGCAGCCAAATTGGGGCTACTGAAGCTTTCTTT	CASSQIGATEAFF
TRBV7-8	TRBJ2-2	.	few	TGTGCCAGCAGCTTAGTGGGCAGGGCCGCCGCATATCGCACGTACACCGGGGAGCTGTTTTTT	CASSLVGRAAAYRTYTGELFF
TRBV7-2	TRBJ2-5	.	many	TGTGCCAGCAGCAGATCACCCCAAGAGACCCAGTACTTC	CASSRSPQETQYF
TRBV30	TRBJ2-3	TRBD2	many	TGTGCCTGGAGTGTAGGACTAGCGGGGGGGTATCGCACAGATACGCAGTATTTT	CAWSVGLAGGYRTDTQYF
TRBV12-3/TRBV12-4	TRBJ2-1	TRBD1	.	TGTGCCAGCAGTTCCGGCCTTGGACAGGGTGACGACAATGAGCAGTTCTTC	CASSSGLGQGDDNEQFF
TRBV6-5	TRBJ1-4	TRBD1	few	TGTGCCACCTGGGACAGTGAAAAACTGTTTTTT	CATWDSEKLFF
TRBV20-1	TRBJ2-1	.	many	TGCAGTGCTAGAGCGGGGGAACCATTCAATGAGCAGTTCTTC	CSARAGEPFNEQFF
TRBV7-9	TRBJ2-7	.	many	TGTGCCAGCGTCAGCGGTAAATACGAGCAGTACTTC	CASVSGKYEQYF
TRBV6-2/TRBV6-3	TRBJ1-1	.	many	TGTGCCAGCAGTTACCAGGGTTTGTTCACTGAAGCTTTCTTT	CASSYQGLFTEAFF